This record covers a single TCR beta chain. This sample is drawn from a study of cytomegalovirus exposure and HLA in healthy donors. The study sampled nominally healthy donors, though unrecorded immune exposures were likely. The PCR used 60 Vbeta and 13 Jbeta primers. Sequencing was performed with immunoSEQ multiplex PCR; in TCRdb, only in-frame clones are kept and a portion is missing. This table has around 99,000 clones, about 80% appearing once. The CDR3 is made up of 15 amino acids. The germline CDR1 and CDR2 sequences are SGHRS and YFSETQ. The V gene lost 3 bases and the J gene lost 7 bases, with 16 bases spanning the gap.

The sequence was collected from a man aged 30-40 years in good health and CMV-seronegative. The rearrangement uses TRBV5-1 and TRBJ1-4; possible D gene TRBD1, 6 bases. The specimen was PBMCs. CDR3 coding DNA: TGCGCCAGCAGCTGGGGACAAACCAATGGTGAAAAACTGTTTTTT. This sequence encodes CASSWGQTNGEKLFF.